This TCR beta chain was captured by sequencing in a study of T cell repertoires in cytomegalovirus infection. Whole-study context: From public TCR beta signatures came an indication of both CMV infection and matching HLA type.

TCRdb fed the reads into MiXCR, producing one record per CDR3 protein. The table includes hundreds of thousands of distinct CDR3 sequences, approximately 40% detected once. For this clonotype: Its antigen remains unidentified.

Study-level results: The cumulative frequency of public TCR beta families distinguished individuals who carried CMV together with the relevant HLA. CMV-specific TCR beta clonotypes restricted by HLA-C dominated the ex vivo response.

The germline CDR1 and CDR2 sequences are SGHVS and FNYEAQ. V dropped 5 bases and J dropped 0 bases, with 14 bases sitting between them. The CDR3 is 16 amino acids. The chain combines TRBV7-6 with TRBJ1-3; tentative D call: TRBD1 (5 bases). The sample here was cultured PBMCs, taken from culture after CMV antigen stimulation. This sequence was found in a human donor in good health (CMV status not recorded). Some clones in this sample may be carry-over from other donors' samples. The CDR3 reads CASSQLGPHSGNTIYF. CDR3 nucleotide sequence: TGTGCCAGCAGCCAACTGGGGCCTCACTCTGGAAACACCATATATTTT.